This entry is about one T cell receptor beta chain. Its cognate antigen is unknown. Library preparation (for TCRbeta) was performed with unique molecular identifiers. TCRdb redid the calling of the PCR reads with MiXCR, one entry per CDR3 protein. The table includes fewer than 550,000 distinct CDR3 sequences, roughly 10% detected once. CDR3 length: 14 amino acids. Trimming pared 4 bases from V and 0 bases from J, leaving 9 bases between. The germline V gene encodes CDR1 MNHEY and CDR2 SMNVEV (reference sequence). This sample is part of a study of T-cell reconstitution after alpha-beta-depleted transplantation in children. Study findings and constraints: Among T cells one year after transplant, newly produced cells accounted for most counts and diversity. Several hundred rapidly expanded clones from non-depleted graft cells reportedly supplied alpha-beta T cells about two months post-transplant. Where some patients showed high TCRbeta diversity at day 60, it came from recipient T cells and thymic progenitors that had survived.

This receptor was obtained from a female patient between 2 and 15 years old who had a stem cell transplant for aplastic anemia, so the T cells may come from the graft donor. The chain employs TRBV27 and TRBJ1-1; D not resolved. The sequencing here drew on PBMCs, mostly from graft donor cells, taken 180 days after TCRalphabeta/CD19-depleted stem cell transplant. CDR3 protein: CASSSNLMNTEAFF. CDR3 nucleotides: TGTGCCAGCAGTTCGAATCTTATGAACACTGAAGCTTTCTTT.